The clone carrying this T cell receptor beta chain appeared a few times. The antigen is unknown. The record originates from a study of blood T cells in healthy people across ages. Study-level findings and limits: Naive T cell percentage strongly correlated with TCR beta diversity. Because sorting was not performed, PBMCs prevented conclusive naive versus antigen-experienced comparison.

CDR3 size: 15 residues. Deletions cut 0 bases from V and 1 base from J, with 10 bases between. Germline-derived CDR1 and CDR2 are SGDLS and YYNGEE. Each sample yielded at least 6.5 million isolated PBMCs. Total RNA was isolated from each sample in quantities of at least 6 micrograms. For the second PCR, which ran for 7 to 11 cycles, a sample-barcoded 5' primer and a J-beta primer mix were used. TCRdb reprocessed the 5' RACE reads with MiXCR, giving one entry per CDR3 protein. The sample comprises approximately 600,000 distinct CDR3 sequences, 45% to 65% of which are singletons, and 30% to 45% rests with the top ten.

The sequence was collected from a man aged 55-75 years in good health. Sequenced: blood. The chain joins TRBV9 to TRBJ2-5; TRBD1 might be the D (5 bases). The CDR3 protein is CASSVGTPLQETQYF. CDR3 sequence (DNA): TGTGCCAGCAGCGTAGGGACACCCCTCCAAGAGACCCAGTACTTC.